This entry lists 22 T cell receptor beta chains sequenced from one sample in a study of blood T cell repertoires in COVID-19. Method: immunoSEQ multiplex PCR; TCRdb's copy keeps in-frame clones and lacks some. Here the sample spans about 59,000 clones, roughly 78% being singletons. The sequenced material came from peripheral blood. The source of these receptors is a man aged 55 to 69 with acute or convalescent COVID-19.

The chain has TRBV29-1 and TRBJ1-1; D might be TRBD1 (6 bases). V lost 4 bases, J lost 1 base, and 13 bases lay in between. Germline V gene sequence: CDR1 SQVTM, CDR2 ANQGSEA. The CDR3 runs 14 residues. For the CDR3, the DNA is TGCAGCGTTGCCGAACAGGGTGGGAACACTGAAGCTTTCTTT. This encodes CSVAEQGGNTEAFF.

The chain couples TRBV11-2 to TRBJ1-5; tentative D call: TRBD1 (6 bases). In germline, CDR1 is SGHAT, CDR2 FQNNGV. V was trimmed by 5 bases and J by 3 bases, leaving 17 bases between them. The CDR3 spans 16 residues. For the CDR3, the DNA is TGTGCCAGCAGCACCACGACAGGAATACCCAATCAGCCCCAGCATTTT. Protein: CASSTTTGIPNQPQHF.

The V call is TRBV21-1, the J call TRBJ2-3; no DNA check was done on the table's D call, TRBD1. TRBV21-1 is annotated as a pseudogene. This CDR3 comprises 14 residues. The CDR3 DNA reads TGTGCCAGCAGCAAAGAAAACAGCCAGTATACGCAGTATTTT. Translation gives CASSKENSQYTQYF.

V usage is TRBV9 and J usage is TRBJ1-2; D uncertain. This CDR3 has 14 residues. V lost 0 bases and J lost 8, with 14 bases in between. Germline CDR1 is SGDLS and CDR2 is YYNGEE. CDR3 amino acids: CASSVGESLYGYTF. Written as DNA, the CDR3 is TGTGCCAGCAGCGTAGGGGAGTCCCTTTACGGCTACACCTTC.

This chain joins TRBV28 and TRBJ1-3; 7 bases are a match to TRBD1. The CDR3 has 14 amino acids. Germline loops: CDR1 MDHEN, CDR2 SYDVKM. After removal of 7 bases from V and 3 bases from J, the junction contained 6 bases not matched to a gene. The CDR3 DNA sequence: TGTGCCAGCAAAAAGGGGGCTGGTGGAAACACCATATATTTT. As protein: CASKKGAGGNTIYF.

This chain connects TRBV24-1 to TRBJ1-2, with 7 bases matching TRBD1. J lost 6 bases, V lost 4 bases, and 10 bases had no gene match. Germline CDR1 reads KGHDR; CDR2 reads SFDVKD. The CDR3 covers 15 residues. The DNA of the CDR3 is TGTGCCACCAGTGACCAATACGGGACAGATAATGGCTACACCTTC. It is translated as CATSDQYGTDNGYTF.

The chain combines TRBV9 with TRBJ1-1; TRBD1 aligns across 10 bases. V was clipped by 3 bases and J by 0 bases; unmatched bases: 11. Germline CDR1 SGDLS, CDR2 YYNGEE. The length of the CDR3 is 18 residues. In DNA form, the CDR3 reads TGTGCCAGCAGCGCGGCCCCGGGACAGGGGATCATGAACACTGAAGCTTTCTTT. This gives the protein CASSAAPGQGIMNTEAFF.

CDR3 DNA: TGTGCCAGCAGTTTTTTAGCGGGCCCAAATGAGCAGTTCTTC. Translated, it gives CASSFLAGPNEQFF. The V and J genes are TRBV27 and TRBJ2-1; 7 nucleotides line up with TRBD2. Germline V CDR1 and CDR2: MNHEY, SMNVEV (reference sequence). There are 14 residues in the CDR3. V gave up 3 bases and J gave up 7 bases; unmatched junction bases: 6.

The chain is built from TRBV5-4 and TRBJ2-7; TRBD2 agrees at 11 bases. The CDR3 is 16 residues long. The germline CDR1 and CDR2 sequences are SGHNT and YYREEE (reference sequence). Trimming took 0 bases from V and 7 from J; bases not matched to a gene: 9. The CDR3 loop reads CASSLGSGRAAREQYF. CDR3 DNA: TGTGCCAGCAGCTTGGGTAGCGGGAGGGCCGCCCGGGAGCAGTACTTC. The complete variable domain, with remaining parts taken from reference TRBV5-4 and TRBJ2-7, reads ETGVTQSPTHLIKTRGQQVTLRCSSQSGHNTVSWYQQALGQGPQFIFQYYREEENGRGNFPPRFSGLQFPNYSSELNVNALELDDSALYLCASSLGSGRAAREQYFGPGTRLTVT.

The rearrangement joins TRBV5-1 to TRBJ2-2; D perhaps matches TRBD1 (6 bases). The CDR3 totals 15 residues. Trimming shortened V by 5 bases and J by 0 bases, and 11 bases separated the two germline ends. Germline V gene data show CDR1 as SGHRS and CDR2 as YFSETQ. The CDR3 bases are TGCGCCAGCAGGGGGGCTCTTTCGAACACCGGGGAGCTGTTTTTT. It codes for CASRGALSNTGELFF.

J is TRBJ2-5 and V is TRBV19, with TRBD1 matching 9 bases. Germline V gene data show CDR1 as LNHDA and CDR2 as SQIVND (reference sequence). After removal of 1 base from V and 5 bases from J, the junction contained 8 bases not matched to a gene. The CDR3 length is 16 residues. The CDR3 nucleotides read TGTGCCAGTAGTATAGGGATCGGGACAGGGAATGAGACCCAGTACTTC. This translates into CASSIGIGTGNETQYF.

This chain uses TRBV10-2 with TRBJ1-5; D is possibly TRBD1 (5 bases). Deletions cut 7 bases from V and 4 bases from J, with 11 bases between. This CDR3 is built from 13 residues. The germline gives CDR1 WSHSY, CDR2 SAAADI. CDR3 residues: CASMGDWNQPQHF. Written as DNA, the CDR3 is TGCGCCAGCATGGGGGACTGGAATCAGCCCCAGCATTTT.

The chain recombines TRBV9 with TRBJ1-1; the match to TRBD1 covers 7 bases. The V gene end was trimmed by 0 bases and the J gene end by 3 bases; junction bases not matched to a gene: 11. The CDR3 has 17 residues. Germline CDR1 is SGDLS and CDR2 is YYNGEE. The CDR3 DNA follows: TGTGCCAGCAGCGTAGTCCCCGGGACAGTCTTGGACACTGAAGCTTTCTTT. Its protein is CASSVVPGTVLDTEAFF.

The rearrangement uses TRBV28 and TRBJ2-1; TRBD2 agrees at 8 bases. The CDR3 length is 15 residues. Trimming took 3 bases from V and 4 from J; bases not matched to a gene: 5. Looked up from germline, CDR1 is MDHEN and CDR2 is SYDVKM. DNA for the CDR3: TGTGCCAGCAGTTTGATACTAGCGGAGTACAATGAGCAGTTCTTC. Translated: CASSLILAEYNEQFF. Variable domain in full (rest from reference TRBV28 and TRBJ2-1): DVKVTQSSRYLVKRTGEKVFLECVQDMDHENMFWYRQDPGLGLRLIYFSYDVKMKEKGDIPEGYSVSREKKERFSLILESASTNQTSMYLCASSLILAEYNEQFFGPGTRLTVL.

The V and J genes are TRBV27 and TRBJ1-6, with D uncertain. CDR3 length equals 13 residues. The germline gives CDR1 MNHEY, CDR2 SMNVEV (reference sequence). Trimming pared 2 bases from V and 6 bases from J, leaving 5 bases between. The CDR3 nucleotides are TGTGCCAGCAGTTTAGGAGTTAATTCACCCCTCCACTTT. This encodes CASSLGVNSPLHF.

This clone turned up a few times. J is TRBJ1-2 and V is TRBV7-2; 12 bases are shared with TRBD1. The germline V gene encodes CDR1 SGHTA and CDR2 FQGNSA. This CDR3 is built from 15 residues. V lost 6 bases to trimming and J lost 8 bases; unmatched junction nucleotides: 10. The CDR3 DNA is TGTGCCAGCAGTACAGCCGGGACAGGGGGCCGCGGCTACACCTTC. It encodes CASSTAGTGGRGYTF.

The gene calls are TRBV29-1 and TRBJ1-2; possibly TRBD1 for D (6 bases). The CDR3 consists of 15 residues. V was clipped by 0 bases and J by 0 bases, with 11 bases between them. Germline CDR1 reads SQVTM; CDR2 reads ANQGSEA. The CDR3 here is CSVEDPRGPNYGYTF. Here the CDR3 DNA reads TGCAGCGTTGAAGACCCCAGGGGACCTAACTATGGCTACACCTTC.

The genes are TRBV14 and TRBJ2-7; D is perhaps TRBD1 (6 bases). This CDR3 spans 16 amino acids. V gave up 1 base and J gave up 4 bases, with 17 bases separating them. Germline V gives CDR1 SGHDN, CDR2 FVKESK. The CDR3 nucleotides read TGTGCCAGCAGCCAAGGGCTGGCAGGGGCTGGGTACGAGCAGTACTTC. Protein sequence: CASSQGLAGAGYEQYF.

The chain recombines TRBV5-8 with TRBJ1-5; weak D call: TRBD1 (6 bases). The germline CDR1 and CDR2 sequences are SGHTS and YDEGEE. This CDR3 has 15 residues. Between the trimmed V and J ends, which lost 4 bases and 0 bases, there was a span of 11 bases. The CDR3 here is CASSTQGFSNQPQHF. As DNA, the CDR3 is TGTGCCAGCAGCACCCAGGGGTTTAGCAATCAGCCCCAGCATTTT.

This sequence joins TRBV11-2 and TRBJ1-2; D is unresolved. V was shortened by 4 bases and J by 4 bases, with 19 bases between the two germline ends. The length of the CDR3 is 16 residues. Per the germline V gene, CDR1 is SGHAT and CDR2 is FQNNGV. CDR3 protein: CASSSLDGGRFYGYTF. CDR3 coding DNA: TGTGCCAGCAGCTCTCTAGATGGAGGTCGCTTCTATGGCTACACCTTC.

This chain links TRBV19 with TRBJ1-1; 7 positions match TRBD1. CDR3 length: 16 amino acids. The trim removed 1 base at V and 1 base at J, leaving 6 bases unmatched. Germline CDR1 reads LNHDA; CDR2 reads SQIVND (reference sequence). The CDR3 spells CASSIGAGGTNTEAFF. CDR3 DNA sequence: TGTGCCAGTAGTATAGGGGCAGGGGGGACGAACACTGAAGCTTTCTTT.

This clone came up once. This chain joins TRBV28 and TRBJ1-4; D remains unclear. The CDR3 runs 12 residues. Germline lookup yields CDR1 MDHEN and CDR2 SYDVKM. Trimming left V 5 bases short and J 8 bases short, with 9 bases between. The CDR3 region has the DNA TGTGCCAGCAGTGTCCAGAGGGAAAAACTGTTTTTT. Protein: CASSVQREKLFF.